The sequence of this T cell receptor beta chain was determined in a study of cytomegalovirus exposure and HLA in healthy donors. The CDR3 is 11 amino acids. In germline, CDR1 is SGHRS, CDR2 YFSETQ. V shed 3 bases and J shed 7 bases, with 7 bases lying between them. This clone has more than one count but fewer than ten. It was with 60 Vbeta and 13 Jbeta primers that the PCR ran. Some clones are missing from TCRdb's copy, which holds only in-frame ones; the method was immunoSEQ multiplex PCR. The table includes around 280,000 clones, about 87% detected once. This chain joins TRBV5-1 and TRBJ1-1; D remains unclear. Specimen: PBMCs. This TCR derives from a woman under 30 in good health and CMV-seronegative. This chain's CDR3 is CASSSLGEAFF. CDR3 coding DNA: TGCGCCAGCAGCTCTCTAGGTGAAGCTTTCTTT.